This T cell receptor beta chain emerged from a study of cytomegalovirus exposure and HLA in healthy donors. The primer mix had 60 Vbeta and 13 Jbeta primers. Data came from immunoSEQ multiplex PCR; TCRdb stores just in-frame clones and leaves some out. This table holds approximately 150,000 clones, roughly 66% found once. On this clone: Its antigen remains unidentified.

General study points: The classifier was said to identify cytomegalovirus status with high specificity and sensitivity. The authors confirmed in vitro that a few CMV-associated chains were specific for CMV antigens.

The sequence came from a woman between 55 and 75 years old in good health and CMV-seronegative. Sequencing was performed on PBMCs.

The CDR3 bases are TGTGCCAGCACCCCCCTTGTCAGGTCTGGAGAGCAGTACTTC. Translating it yields CASTPLVRSGEQYF. V and J are TRBV6-5 and TRBJ2-7; D not resolved. V lost 7 bases to trimming and J lost 7 bases, with 20 bases between them. This CDR3 contains 14 residues. In germline, CDR1 is MNHEY, CDR2 SVGAGI.